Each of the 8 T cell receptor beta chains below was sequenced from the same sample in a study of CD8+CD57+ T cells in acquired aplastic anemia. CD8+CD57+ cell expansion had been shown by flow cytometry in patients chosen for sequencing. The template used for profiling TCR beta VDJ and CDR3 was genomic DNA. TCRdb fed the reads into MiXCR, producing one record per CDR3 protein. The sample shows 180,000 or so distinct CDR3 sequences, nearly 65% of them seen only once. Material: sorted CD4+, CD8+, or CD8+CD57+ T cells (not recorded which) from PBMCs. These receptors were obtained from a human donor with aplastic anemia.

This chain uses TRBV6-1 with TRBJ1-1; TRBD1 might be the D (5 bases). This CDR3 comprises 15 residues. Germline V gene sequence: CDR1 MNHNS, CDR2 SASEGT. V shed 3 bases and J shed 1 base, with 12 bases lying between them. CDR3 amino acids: CASSDSGAGNTEAFF. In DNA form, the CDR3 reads TGTGCCAGCAGTGATAGTGGGGCGGGGAACACTGAAGCTTTCTTT.

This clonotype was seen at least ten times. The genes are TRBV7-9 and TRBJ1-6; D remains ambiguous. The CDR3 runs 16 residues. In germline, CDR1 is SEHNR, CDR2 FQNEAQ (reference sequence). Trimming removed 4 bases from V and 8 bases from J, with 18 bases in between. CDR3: CASSSPLADKDSPLHF. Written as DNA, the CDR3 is TGTGCCAGCAGCTCCCCCTTGGCCGATAAGGATTCACCCCTCCACTTT.

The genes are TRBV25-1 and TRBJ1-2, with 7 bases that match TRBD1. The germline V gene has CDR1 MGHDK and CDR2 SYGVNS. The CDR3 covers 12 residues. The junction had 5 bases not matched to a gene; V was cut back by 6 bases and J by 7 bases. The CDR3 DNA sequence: TGTGCCAGCAGAGACAGGGTTGTTGGCTACACCTTC. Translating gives CASRDRVVGYTF.

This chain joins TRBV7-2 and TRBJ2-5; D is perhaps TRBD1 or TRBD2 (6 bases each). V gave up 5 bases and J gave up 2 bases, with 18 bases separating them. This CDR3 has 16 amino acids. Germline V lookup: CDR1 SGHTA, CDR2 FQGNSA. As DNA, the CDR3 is TGTGCCAGCAGCCAAGAGATCGGGGGCTTTCAAGAGACCCAGTACTTC. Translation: CASSQEIGGFQETQYF.

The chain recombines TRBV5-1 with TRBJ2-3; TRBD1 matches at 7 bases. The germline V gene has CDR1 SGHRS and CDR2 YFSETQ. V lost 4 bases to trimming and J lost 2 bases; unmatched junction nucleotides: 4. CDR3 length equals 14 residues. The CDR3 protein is CASSLGQHTDTQYF. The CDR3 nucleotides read TGCGCCAGCAGCCTGGGACAGCACACAGATACGCAGTATTTT.

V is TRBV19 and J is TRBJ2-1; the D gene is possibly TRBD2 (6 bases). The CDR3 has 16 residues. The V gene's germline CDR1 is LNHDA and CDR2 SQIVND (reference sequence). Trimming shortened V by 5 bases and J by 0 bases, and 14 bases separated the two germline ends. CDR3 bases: TGTGCCAGTAGTGGGGATGGGAGGACCTCCTACAATGAGCAGTTCTTC. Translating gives CASSGDGRTSYNEQFF.

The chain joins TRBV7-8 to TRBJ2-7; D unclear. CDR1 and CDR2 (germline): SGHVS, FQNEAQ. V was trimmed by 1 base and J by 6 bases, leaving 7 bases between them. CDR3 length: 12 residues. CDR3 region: CASSLGFGEQYF. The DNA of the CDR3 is TGTGCCAGCAGCTTAGGTTTCGGCGAGCAGTACTTC.

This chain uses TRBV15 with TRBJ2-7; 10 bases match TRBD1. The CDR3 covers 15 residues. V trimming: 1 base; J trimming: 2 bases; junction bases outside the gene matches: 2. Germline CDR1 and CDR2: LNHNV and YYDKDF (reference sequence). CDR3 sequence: CATSRGGQGAYEQYF. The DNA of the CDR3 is TGTGCCACCAGCAGAGGTGGACAGGGGGCCTACGAGCAGTACTTC.